In this sample, the clone carrying this TCR beta chain turned up many times. The source of the sample is a study of identical twins. TCRdb ran MiXCR on the 5' RACE reads and lists one entry per CDR3 protein. The data show roughly 750,000 distinct CDR3 sequences, 20% to 25% seen once. Per germline, CDR1 ENHRY and CDR2 SYGVKD. Trimming removed 6 bases from V and 5 bases from J; junction bases left unmatched: 7. The CDR3 is made up of 14 amino acids. A further study also used this sample, focusing on T cells expressing NK-cell markers. That study reports: Each of 6 or 7 donors carried dominant NKG2C+ clonotypes accounting for roughly 1.0-8% of CD8+ T cells.

The source is a woman younger than 35 in good health. The V and J genes are TRBV10-3 and TRBJ2-5, with 9 positions matching TRBD1. The sample taken for sequencing was PBMCs. The CDR3 here is CAIRPGQGGETQYF. CDR3 nucleotide sequence: TGTGCCATCAGACCGGGACAGGGAGGCGAGACCCAGTACTTC.